One sample yielded the 18 T cell receptor beta chains listed below, sequenced in a study of PD-L1 blockade in urothelial cancer. Time point indicated: pretreatment peripheral blood. Using immunoSEQ multiplex PCR, the repertoire was profiled, and TCRdb retains in-frame clones only, with some absent. The sample contains 50,000 to 65,000 clones, 81% of which appear only once. This specimen consisted of PBMCs, obtained around atezolizumab (anti-PD-L1) treatment. Receptors originate from a man aged 70-80 years with urothelial cancer.

In its sample, this clone was seen once. The J gene is TRBJ2-3, the V gene TRBV2; TRBD2 aligns across 8 bases. Germline V gene lookup returns CDR1 SNHLY and CDR2 FYNNEI. V was clipped by 4 bases and J by 3 bases; unmatched bases: 3. This CDR3 has 14 residues. This chain's CDR3 is CASSVRLATDTQYF. The CDR3 DNA sequence: TGTGCCAGCAGTGTCCGACTAGCGACAGATACGCAGTATTTT.

There are a few counts of this clone. The CDR3 is CASSAREGGNSNQPQHF. The CDR3 coding sequence is TGTGCCAGCAGCGCGAGGGAAGGGGGCAATAGCAATCAGCCCCAGCATTTT. This chain uses TRBV2 with TRBJ1-5, with 7 bases aligning to TRBD1. The ends lost 6 bases at V and 0 bases at J; junction bases unmatched: 11. CDR3 length: 17 residues. Germline CDR1 SNHLY, CDR2 FYNNEI.

This chain connects TRBV2 to TRBJ2-7; weak D call: TRBD1 (8 bases). Germline V gives CDR1 SNHLY, CDR2 FYNNEI. The CDR3 length is 18 residues. V lost 1 base and J lost 3, with 22 bases in between. CDR3 in DNA: TGTGCCAGCAGTGAAGGTTTTCGGACAGGGAGGGGCCACTACGAGCAGTACTTC. The encoded protein is CASSEGFRTGRGHYEQYF.

This clone has just a few counts. The chain is built from TRBV5-1 and TRBJ2-7; TRBD1 agrees at 8 bases. Trimming removed 5 bases from V and 6 bases from J; junction bases left unmatched: 10. Germline V gene lookup returns CDR1 SGHRS and CDR2 YFSETQ. The CDR3 loop spans 14 amino acids. The CDR3 loop reads CASRFQGALGEQYF. The CDR3 region has the DNA TGCGCCAGCAGGTTCCAGGGGGCCCTGGGCGAGCAGTACTTC.

CDR3 sequence reads: CASSPPLGGPTEAFF. The CDR3 bases are TGTGCCAGCAGTCCCCCCCTGGGAGGCCCCACTGAAGCTTTCTTT. The chain combines TRBV28 with TRBJ1-1; the D is unclear. This CDR3 contains 15 residues. Germline CDR1 and CDR2: MDHEN and SYDVKM. The germline V and J ends were trimmed by 5 bases and 4 bases, with 17 bases remaining between them.

The chain uses TRBV9 and TRBJ2-5; a possible D gene is TRBD2 (5 bases). CDR1 is SGDLS and CDR2 is YYNGEE in the germline V gene. The CDR3 consists of 15 residues. Trimming removed 0 bases from V and 1 base from J, with 10 bases in between. The CDR3 nucleotides are TGTGCCAGCAGCGTAGGAGTAGCGACCCAAGAGACCCAGTACTTC. It translates to CASSVGVATQETQYF.

The gene calls are TRBV6-5 and TRBJ1-2; 9 bases agree with TRBD1. The V gene end was trimmed by 4 bases and the J gene end by 2 bases; junction bases not matched to a gene: 5. The germline CDR1 and CDR2 sequences are MNHEY and SVGAGI. This CDR3 spans 15 amino acids. CDR3 loop: CASSSTGGANYGYTF. CDR3 sequence (DNA): TGTGCCAGCAGTTCTACAGGGGGCGCGAACTATGGCTACACCTTC.

This chain links TRBV9 with TRBJ2-7; 12 bases align to TRBD2. Germline CDR1 reads SGDLS; CDR2 reads YYNGEE. Trimming at V came to 2 bases and at J to 3 bases, leaving 3 bases not matched to a gene. The CDR3 covers 15 residues. CDR3 nucleotides: TGTGCCAGCAGCGTCCGACTAGCGGGAGTCTACGAGCAGTACTTC. Its translation is CASSVRLAGVYEQYF.

The chain employs TRBV4-2 and TRBJ1-5; 10 bases map to TRBD1. Losses at the gene ends were 2 bases for V and 5 bases for J; bases not matched to a gene: 3. Germline assignment: CDR1 LGHNA and CDR2 YNFKEQ. The CDR3 extends over 15 amino acids. CDR3 amino acids: CASSQPGTGDQPQHF. CDR3 in DNA: TGTGCCAGCAGCCAACCTGGGACAGGGGATCAGCCCCAGCATTTT.

The chain has TRBV28 and TRBJ1-1; TRBD1 is a possible D gene (6 bases). The germline gives CDR1 MDHEN, CDR2 SYDVKM. The V and J ends lost 4 bases and 4 bases respectively, with 10 bases between them. The CDR3 consists of 13 residues. CDR3 sequence reads: CASSSGASTEAFF. The DNA for the CDR3 is TGTGCCAGCAGTTCAGGGGCCTCCACTGAAGCTTTCTTT.

This chain uses TRBV6-5 with TRBJ2-7; 11 bases are a match to TRBD1. The CDR3 is 16 residues long. Germline V CDR1 and CDR2: MNHEY, SVGAGI. Trimming took 2 bases from V and 3 from J; bases not matched to a gene: 6. The CDR3 is CASSYTTGTGGYEQYF. CDR3 nucleotides: TGTGCCAGCAGTTACACAACCGGGACAGGGGGCTACGAGCAGTACTTC.

The count of this clone is one. The chain links TRBV5-1 to TRBJ2-3; no definite D call. The germline V and J ends were trimmed by 4 bases and 3 bases, with 12 bases remaining between them. Looked up from germline, CDR1 is SGHRS and CDR2 is YFSETQ. The CDR3 length is 14 residues. CDR3 DNA: TGCGCCAGCAGCCCCTTGAGAGGAACAGATACGCAGTATTTT. Protein product: CASSPLRGTDTQYF. Full variable domain (missing parts from reference TRBV5-1 and TRBJ2-3): KAGVTQTPRYLIKTRGQQVTLSCSPISGHRSVSWYQQTPGQGLQFLFEYFSETQRNKGNFPGRFSGRQFSNSRSEMNVSTLELGDSALYLCASSPLRGTDTQYFGPGTRLTVL.

The V gene is TRBV10-3, the J gene TRBJ2-1, with D perhaps matching TRBD2 (6 bases). V was shortened by 11 bases and J by 2 bases, with 22 bases between the two germline ends. There are 16 residues in the CDR3. Germline CDR1 and CDR2: ENHRY and SYGVKD. The CDR3 region has the DNA TGTGCCGCCGAGTCTGGGGACTCCCCGACCTACAATGAGCAGTTCTTC. Encoded protein: CAAESGDSPTYNEQFF.

The rearrangement uses TRBV7-2 and TRBJ2-3; maybe TRBD2 (5 bases). CDR1 and CDR2 from the germline V gene are SGHTA and FQGNSA. This CDR3 region has 14 residues. Trimming took 5 bases from V and 6 from J, leaving 15 bases between them. The CDR3: CASSPTRSGDTQYF. The CDR3, as DNA: TGTGCCAGCAGCCCTACCCGGAGCGGCGATACGCAGTATTTT.

The rearrangement links TRBV10-3 to TRBJ2-5; TRBD2 matches at 8 bases. The V and J ends lost 10 bases and 3 bases, in that order; junction bases with no gene match: 4. The CDR3 runs 12 residues. The germline V gene encodes CDR1 ENHRY and CDR2 SYGVKD. CDR3 DNA sequence: TGTGCCACGGGGGGGAACGAAGAGACCCAGTACTTC. Protein product: CATGGNEETQYF.

The V and J genes are TRBV6-5 and TRBJ1-1; 10 bases are shared with TRBD1. Germline V gene sequence: CDR1 MNHEY, CDR2 SVGAGI. The length of the CDR3 is 15 residues. The ends lost 5 bases at V and 3 bases at J; junction bases unmatched: 6. The CDR3 spells CASSRTGGRDTEAFF. The CDR3 DNA reads as TGTGCCAGCAGTCGGACAGGGGGTAGGGACACTGAAGCTTTCTTT.

V gene TRBV5-6 combines with J gene TRBJ2-3; TRBD2 matches 7 bases. The CDR3 extends over 15 amino acids. The ends lost 4 bases at V and 6 bases at J; junction bases unmatched: 11. CDR1 is SGHDT, CDR2 YYEEEE, per germline. The CDR3 region has the DNA TGTGCCAGCAGCCCCCCGGGACTACCCCTGGATACGCAGTATTTT. Its translation is CASSPPGLPLDTQYF.

The rearrangement uses TRBV5-1 and TRBJ2-7; D might be TRBD1 (6 bases). V lost 3 bases, J lost 2 bases, and 12 bases lay in between. CDR1 SGHRS and CDR2 YFSETQ come from the germline V gene. The CDR3 consists of 14 residues. CDR3 nucleotides: TGCGCCAGCAGCTACCGGGACACCCCCTACGAGCAGTACTTC. Amino acids: CASSYRDTPYEQYF.